These 15 T cell receptor beta chains originate from one sample sequenced in a study of identical twins. TCRdb processed the 5' RACE reads anew with MiXCR; each CDR3 protein has one entry. The table shows 520,000 or so distinct CDR3 sequences, with roughly 21% occurring only once. The data also belong to a second study, concerning T cells expressing NK-cell markers.

Input material: CD4+ T cells sorted from blood. These receptors were obtained from a woman aged 18-29 years in good health.

The genes are TRBV19 and TRBJ2-2, with D perhaps TRBD2 (5 bases). The CDR3 is 15 residues long. CDR1 and CDR2 from the germline V gene are LNHDA and SQIVND (reference sequence). Trimming took 3 bases from V and 8 from J, leaving 16 bases between them. The CDR3 sequence is CASSIQPIRGGELFF. The CDR3 nucleotides are TGTGCCAGTAGTATCCAGCCGATTCGCGGGGGGGAGCTGTTTTTT.

The chain employs TRBV10-2 and TRBJ2-2, with TRBD2 identical over 11 bases. CDR3 length: 16 amino acids. V dropped 7 bases and J dropped 0; count of bases not matched to a gene: 4. Germline-derived CDR1 and CDR2 are WSHSY and SAAADI. The CDR3 coding sequence is TGCGCCAGCACCCTAGCGGGAGGTACGAACACCGGGGAGCTGTTTTTT. Translating it yields CASTLAGGTNTGELFF.

The V and J genes are TRBV12-3 or TRBV12-4 and TRBJ1-5; TRBD1 aligns across 7 bases. V trimming: 2 bases; J trimming: 6 bases; junction bases outside the gene matches: 7. The CDR3 contains 15 residues. This CDR3 is CASSLRDSKLQPQHF. The CDR3 DNA sequence: TGTGCCAGCAGTTTAAGGGACAGCAAACTTCAGCCCCAGCATTTT.

This clonotype occurred a few times. V gene TRBV5-1 combines with J gene TRBJ1-1; D is unresolved. Trimming removed 5 bases at V and 11 bases at J, with 28 bases between. Per the germline V gene, CDR1 is SGHRS and CDR2 is YFSETQ. This CDR3 region has 16 residues. The CDR3 sequence is CASREVYSGRNSLAFF. In DNA form, the CDR3 reads TGCGCCAGCAGAGAGGTTTATTCGGGAAGGAATAGTTTGGCTTTCTTT.

The sample holds many counts of this clonotype. The CDR3 sequence is CASQGVSYNEQFF. The CDR3 DNA follows: TGTGCCAGCCAGGGGGTTTCCTACAATGAGCAGTTCTTC. The rearrangement uses TRBV12-3 or TRBV12-4 and TRBJ2-1; TRBD1 matches at 7 bases. The trim removed 8 bases at V and 1 base at J, leaving 2 bases unmatched. The CDR3 runs to 13 residues.

This clonotype was picked up many times. The V and J genes are TRBV7-9 and TRBJ2-3; D remains ambiguous. The germline CDR1 and CDR2 sequences are SEHNR and FQNEAQ (reference sequence). CDR3 length equals 13 residues. The DNA for the CDR3 is TGTGCACTTACTCGGAAACCCAGAGATACGCAGTATTTT. This encodes CALTRKPRDTQYF.

This clonotype was found a few times. The V call is TRBV9, the J call TRBJ2-2; D is ambiguous. The CDR3 is made up of 15 amino acids. The germline gives CDR1 SGDLS, CDR2 YYNGEE. V lost 0 bases, J lost 7 bases, and 13 bases lay in between. The CDR3 spells CASSVDWARGGELFF. CDR3 bases: TGTGCCAGCAGCGTAGATTGGGCTAGAGGCGGGGAGCTGTTTTTT.

Comment on this clonotype: This sequence may be a read error, since a much larger clone differs from it by one base. This chain uses TRBV20-1 with TRBJ2-3; the match to TRBD2 covers 7 bases. CDR1 is DFQATT, CDR2 SNEGSKA, per germline (reference sequence). This CDR3 comprises 15 residues. With V trimmed by 0 bases and J by 7 bases, 10 bases remained unmatched. The CDR3 DNA sequence: TGCAGTGCTAGAGATCTCCCAGCGGGGTTGTATACGCAGTATTTT. This sequence encodes CSARDLPAGLYTQYF.

This clonotype showed up just a few times. The chain combines TRBV3-1 with TRBJ2-2; 9 bases fit TRBD1. The CDR3 consists of 15 residues. V lost 6 bases to trimming and J lost 6 bases; unmatched junction nucleotides: 8. Germline-derived CDR1 and CDR2 are LGHDT and YNNKEL (reference sequence). DNA for the CDR3: TGTGCCAGCAGTCCGGGACAGGGTTCTGCCGGGGAGCTGTTTTTT. It translates to CASSPGQGSAGELFF.

This clonotype appeared many times. Its ends do not fully match the called genes, so a read error is possible. The chain has TRBV5-1 and TRBJ1-2, with D uncertain. This CDR3 is built from 13 residues. Germline CDR1 is SGHRS and CDR2 is YFSETQ. The CDR3 DNA is TGTGCCAGCAGTTTAGTGGGAGGGAGCGGCTACACCTTC. It is translated as CASSLVGGSGYTF.

The V and J genes are TRBV7-9 and TRBJ2-3, with 9 bases matching TRBD2. The CDR3 is 14 amino acids. V shed 5 bases and J 4 bases; nucleotides not matched to a gene: 4. CDR1 is SEHNR, CDR2 FQNEAQ, per germline (reference sequence). Here the CDR3 reads CASSASGMADTQYF. In DNA, the CDR3 is TGTGCCAGCAGCGCTAGCGGGATGGCAGATACGCAGTATTTT.

The chain links TRBV5-1 to TRBJ2-3; 9 bases are a match to TRBD2. CDR3 length: 15 residues. J lost 2 bases, V lost 7 bases, and 8 bases had no gene match. CDR1 is SGHRS and CDR2 is YFSETQ in the germline V gene. DNA of the CDR3: TGCGCCAGCCGGTTAGCGGGAGTTTACACAGATACGCAGTATTTT. Residues: CASRLAGVYTDTQYF.

This clonotype was recorded a few times. J is TRBJ2-1 and V is TRBV15; 10 bases fit TRBD2. This CDR3 is 16 amino acids long. Looked up from germline, CDR1 is LNHNV and CDR2 is YYDKDF (reference sequence). V shed 4 bases and J 5 bases; nucleotides not matched to a gene: 8. Written as DNA, the CDR3 is TGTGCCACCAGCACCCCACTAGCGGGGTTCAACAATGAGCAGTTCTTC. Its protein product is CATSTPLAGFNNEQFF.

In its sample, this clonotype was seen many times. The chain has TRBV20-1 and TRBJ2-3, with TRBD2 identical over 8 bases. The CDR3 extends over 14 amino acids. Germline V gene lookup returns CDR1 DFQATT and CDR2 SNEGSKA (reference sequence). CDR3 DNA sequence: TGCAGCGCGAGTCCTAGCGGGAGCACAGATACGCAGTATTTT. This encodes CSASPSGSTDTQYF.

The chain has TRBV7-2 and TRBJ2-1, with D perhaps TRBD2 (6 bases). V was shortened by 8 bases and J by 12 bases, with 14 bases between the two germline ends. CDR3 length equals 11 residues. CDR1 and CDR2 from the germline V gene are SGHTA and FQGNSA. CDR3 nucleotide sequence: TGTGCCAGCTCCTTGAGGAGGGCGCAGTTCTTC. Its translation is CASSLRRAQFF.